What follows are 20 T cell receptor beta chains derived from one specimen sequenced in a study of T-cell reconstitution after alpha-beta-depleted transplantation in children. Unique molecular identifiers tagged the TCRbeta library. TCRdb called the PCR reads again in MiXCR, with one record for every CDR3 protein. The sample records 780,000 or so distinct CDR3 sequences, 15% to 20% being singletons. Specimen: PBMCs, mostly from graft donor cells, collected 360 days after TCRalphabeta/CD19-depleted stem cell transplant. The receptor set was obtained from a male patient younger than 18 who had a stem cell transplant for acute lymphoblastic leukemia, so the T cells may come from the graft donor.

The chain couples TRBV5-1 to TRBJ2-3; no definite D call. The CDR3 length is 14 residues. CDR1 is SGHRS, CDR2 YFSETQ, per germline. Deletions cut 4 bases from V and 0 bases from J, with 9 bases between. Here the CDR3 DNA reads TGCGCCAGCAGCCGGTCGGACAGCACAGATACGCAGTATTTT. This codes for CASSRSDSTDTQYF.

This chain connects TRBV6-5 to TRBJ2-1; 10 bases line up with TRBD1. In germline, CDR1 is MNHEY, CDR2 SVGAGI. The junction had 2 bases not matched to a gene; V was cut back by 3 bases and J by 6 bases. This CDR3 is 14 amino acids long. CDR3 loop: CASSYGQGVNEQFF. The CDR3 coding sequence is TGTGCCAGCAGTTATGGACAGGGGGTCAATGAGCAGTTCTTC.

The genes are TRBV5-1 and TRBJ2-5, with D perhaps TRBD1 or TRBD2 (5 bases each). Trimming shortened V by 2 bases and J by 4 bases, and 12 bases separated the two germline ends. Per the germline V gene, CDR1 is SGHRS and CDR2 is YFSETQ. This CDR3 contains 14 residues. DNA of the CDR3: TGCGCCAGCAGCTTTAACCCCGGGGCAGAGACCCAGTACTTC. This sequence encodes CASSFNPGAETQYF.

This chain joins TRBV10-3 and TRBJ2-7; D perhaps matches TRBD2 (6 bases). Trimming left V 2 bases short and J 2 bases short, with 13 bases between. The CDR3 is 15 residues long. Germline V lookup: CDR1 ENHRY, CDR2 SYGVKD. In DNA, the CDR3 is TGTGCCATCAGTGAGCCGGAGCGGGCTGCCTACGAGCAGTACTTC. Translating it yields CAISEPERAAYEQYF.

This clonotype was observed a few times. J is TRBJ2-1 and V is TRBV5-6; TRBD2 might be the D (6 bases). Trimming took 2 bases from V and 4 from J, leaving 19 bases between them. This CDR3 has 17 residues. Germline V CDR1 and CDR2: SGHDT, YYEEEE. The CDR3 protein is CASSFSGVTLWYNEQFF. CDR3 DNA: TGTGCCAGCAGCTTTTCGGGAGTTACCCTATGGTACAATGAGCAGTTCTTC.

In its sample, this clonotype was seen a few times. The chain employs TRBV4-1 and TRBJ2-5; 13 bases line up with TRBD2. With V trimmed by 6 bases and J by 7 bases, 8 bases remained unmatched. The germline V gene encodes CDR1 MGHRA and CDR2 YSYEKL. This CDR3 spans 15 amino acids. DNA of the CDR3: TGCGCCAGCAGTTCGACTAGCGGGAGGTCTTGGACCCAGTACTTC. It is translated as CASSSTSGRSWTQYF.

The chain recombines TRBV7-3 with TRBJ1-2, with TRBD1 identical over 7 bases. CDR1 and CDR2 (germline): SGHTA, FQGTGA. The length of the CDR3 is 15 residues. V dropped 6 bases and J dropped 3; count of bases not matched to a gene: 10. The CDR3 region is CASSFIGTVHYGYTF. The CDR3, as DNA: TGTGCCAGCAGTTTTATTGGGACAGTTCACTATGGCTACACCTTC.

Regarding this clonotype: The junction departs from the called germline gene at one end, perhaps through a read error. This chain uses TRBV5-8 with TRBJ2-7; D is unresolved. The CDR3 length is 14 residues. Germline CDR1 and CDR2: SGHTS and YDEGEE. CDR3 region: CPSSLPQDTYEQYF. For the CDR3, the DNA is TGTCCCAGCAGCTTGCCCCAGGATACCTACGAGCAGTACTTC.

This chain connects TRBV27 to TRBJ2-7; D possibly corresponds to TRBD1 (6 bases). Trimming cost V 4 bases and J 1 base, with 14 bases left between them. This CDR3 contains 15 residues. CDR1 MNHEY and CDR2 SMNVEV come from the germline V gene (reference sequence). The DNA of the CDR3 is TGTGCCAGCAGTTCTAAGACAGGTGTTTCCTACGAGCAGTACTTC. This gives the protein CASSSKTGVSYEQYF.

The chain has TRBV4-1 and TRBJ2-3, with D unclear. This CDR3 is built from 13 residues. CDR1 and CDR2 (germline): MGHRA, YSYEKL. V lost 3 bases, J lost 1 base, and 5 bases lay in between. The CDR3 sequence: CASSHIGTDTQYF. The CDR3 nucleotides are TGCGCCAGCAGCCATATAGGCACAGATACGCAGTATTTT.

This clonotype was counted between two and nine times. The chain joins TRBV12-3 or TRBV12-4 to TRBJ2-5, with D hard to call. The CDR3 has 15 residues. Trimming removed 3 bases from V and 0 bases from J, with 11 bases in between. The CDR3 protein is CASSLQYPNQETQYF. The DNA of the CDR3 is TGTGCCAGCAGTTTGCAGTACCCTAACCAAGAGACCCAGTACTTC.

The table lists this clonotype with many counts. The chain is built from TRBV6-5 and TRBJ2-5, with D perhaps TRBD1 (5 bases). The CDR3 sequence is 12 residues long. Germline CDR1 reads MNHEY; CDR2 reads SVGAGI. V shed 3 bases and J shed 10 bases, with 12 bases lying between them. Written as DNA, the CDR3 is TGTGCCAGCAGTTATTTAGTAGGGGACCAGTACTTC. This sequence encodes CASSYLVGDQYF.

The rearrangement links TRBV20-1 to TRBJ2-1; tentative D call: TRBD2 (5 bases). Germline CDR1 reads DFQATT; CDR2 reads SNEGSKA (reference sequence). Trimming cost V 0 bases and J 4 bases, with 16 bases left between them. The CDR3 is 16 amino acids. In nucleotides, the CDR3 is TGCAGTGCTAGAGATCAGGCGGGCCTCGCTTACAATGAGCAGTTCTTC. The encoded protein is CSARDQAGLAYNEQFF.

The rearrangement joins TRBV4-2 to TRBJ2-1; TRBD2 aligns across 10 bases. V lost 2 bases to trimming and J lost 0 bases; unmatched junction nucleotides: 16. There are 21 residues in the CDR3. Germline V lookup: CDR1 LGHNA, CDR2 YNFKEQ. CDR3 in amino acids: CASSQTWTGKVAGGSYNEQFF. The CDR3 bases are TGTGCCAGCAGCCAAACCTGGACAGGGAAGGTAGCGGGAGGCTCCTACAATGAGCAGTTCTTC.

The chain is built from TRBV12-3 or TRBV12-4 and TRBJ2-5; unclear D gene. V lost 0 bases and J 2 bases, leaving 7 bases between the germline ends. The CDR3 is 14 amino acids. Written as DNA, the CDR3 is TGTGCCAGCAGTTTAGCGATGAGTCAAGAGACCCAGTACTTC. Amino acids: CASSLAMSQETQYF.

J is TRBJ2-2 and V is TRBV9; 7 bases line up with TRBD1. The germline gives CDR1 SGDLS, CDR2 YYNGEE. J lost 7 bases, V lost 8 bases, and 5 bases had no gene match. The CDR3 is 12 amino acids. CDR3 amino acids: CASEGAVGELFF. DNA of the CDR3: TGTGCCAGTGAGGGGGCGGTCGGGGAGCTGTTTTTT.

The chain has TRBV24-1 and TRBJ2-5; D is possibly TRBD2 (5 bases). There are 15 residues in the CDR3. V lost 3 bases and J lost 5, with 15 bases in between. Per the germline V gene, CDR1 is KGHDR and CDR2 is SFDVKD. CDR3 in DNA: TGTGCCACCAGTGATAAACGGGATCCTGGGGAGACCCAGTACTTC. Translating it yields CATSDKRDPGETQYF.

The gene calls are TRBV4-1 and TRBJ2-1; 7 nucleotides line up with TRBD2. This CDR3 region has 15 residues. V shed 0 bases, J shed 15 bases, and the junction held 14 bases outside the gene matches. CDR1 and CDR2 from the germline V gene are MGHRA and YSYEKL. The CDR3 region has the DNA TGCGCCAGCAGCCAAGAAACGGGGAGACTAGCCCATTTGTTCTTC. Translation gives CASSQETGRLAHLFF.

The chain combines TRBV29-1 with TRBJ2-2; D gene unclear. This CDR3 spans 12 amino acids. V was clipped by 6 bases and J by 5 bases, with 10 bases between them. CDR1 is SQVTM and CDR2 is ANQGSEA in the germline V gene. This CDR3 reads CSVRELTGELFF. In nucleotides, the CDR3 is TGCAGCGTCCGTGAACTAACCGGGGAGCTGTTTTTT.

Many counts were recorded for this clonotype. This rearrangement joins TRBV7-2 to TRBJ2-2; possible D gene TRBD2, 5 bases. Trimming stripped 1 base from V and 1 base from J, with 10 bases between. This CDR3 comprises 16 residues. CDR1 and CDR2 from the germline V gene are SGHTA and FQGNSA. CDR3 loop: CASSLGAAVNTGELFF. DNA for the CDR3: TGTGCCAGCAGCTTAGGAGCGGCAGTGAACACCGGGGAGCTGTTTTTT.